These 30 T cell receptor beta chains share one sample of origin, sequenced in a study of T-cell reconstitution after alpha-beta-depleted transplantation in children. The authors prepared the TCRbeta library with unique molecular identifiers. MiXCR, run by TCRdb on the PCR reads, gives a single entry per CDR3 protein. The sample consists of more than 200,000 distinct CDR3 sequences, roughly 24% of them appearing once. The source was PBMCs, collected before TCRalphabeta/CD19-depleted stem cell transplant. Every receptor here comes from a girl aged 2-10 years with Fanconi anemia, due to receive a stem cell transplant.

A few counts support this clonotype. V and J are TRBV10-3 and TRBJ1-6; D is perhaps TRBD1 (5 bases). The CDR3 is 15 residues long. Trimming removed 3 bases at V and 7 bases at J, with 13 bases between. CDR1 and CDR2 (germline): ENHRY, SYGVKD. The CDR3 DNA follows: TGTGCCATCAGTGATATAGGCGACAGAAATTCACCCCTCCACTTT. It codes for CAISDIGDRNSPLHF.

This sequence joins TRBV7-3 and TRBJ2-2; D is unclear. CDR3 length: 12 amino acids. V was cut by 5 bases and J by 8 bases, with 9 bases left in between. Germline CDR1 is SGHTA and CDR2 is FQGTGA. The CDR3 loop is CASSPNAGELFF. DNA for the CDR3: TGTGCCAGCAGCCCAAACGCTGGGGAGCTGTTTTTT.

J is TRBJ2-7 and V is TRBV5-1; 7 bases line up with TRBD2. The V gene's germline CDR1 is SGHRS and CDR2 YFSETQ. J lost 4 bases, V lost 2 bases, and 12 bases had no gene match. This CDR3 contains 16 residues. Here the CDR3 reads CASSLGVRGVDYEQYF. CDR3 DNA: TGCGCCAGCAGCTTAGGAGTCCGGGGGGTCGATTACGAGCAGTACTTC.

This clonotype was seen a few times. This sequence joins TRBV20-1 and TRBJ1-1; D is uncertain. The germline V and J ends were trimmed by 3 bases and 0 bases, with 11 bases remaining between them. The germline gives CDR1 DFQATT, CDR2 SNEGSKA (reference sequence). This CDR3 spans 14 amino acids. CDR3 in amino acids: CSASRDSLNTEAFF. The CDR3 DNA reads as TGCAGTGCTAGCCGAGACTCCTTGAACACTGAAGCTTTCTTT.

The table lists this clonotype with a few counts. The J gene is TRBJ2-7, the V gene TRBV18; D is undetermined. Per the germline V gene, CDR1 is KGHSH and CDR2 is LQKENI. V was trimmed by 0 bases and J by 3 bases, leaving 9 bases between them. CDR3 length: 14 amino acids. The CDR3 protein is CASSPPGFSYEQYF. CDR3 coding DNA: TGTGCCAGCTCACCACCAGGGTTTAGCTACGAGCAGTACTTC.

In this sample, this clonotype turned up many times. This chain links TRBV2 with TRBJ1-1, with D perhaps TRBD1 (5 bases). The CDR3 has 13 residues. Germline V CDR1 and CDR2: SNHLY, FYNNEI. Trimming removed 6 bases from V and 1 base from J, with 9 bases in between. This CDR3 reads CASSGGTNTEAFF. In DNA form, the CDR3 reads TGTGCCAGCAGCGGGGGGACGAACACTGAAGCTTTCTTT.

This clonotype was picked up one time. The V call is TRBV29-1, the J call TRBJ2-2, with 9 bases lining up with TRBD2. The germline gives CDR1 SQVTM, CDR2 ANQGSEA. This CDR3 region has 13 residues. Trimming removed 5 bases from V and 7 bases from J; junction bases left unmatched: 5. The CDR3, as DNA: TGCAGCGTTATAGCGGGAGTAAGCGGGGAGCTGTTTTTT. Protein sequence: CSVIAGVSGELFF.

The CDR3 nucleotides are TGCAGTGCTAGAGATCAGTCTAGCGGGAGAGGATACGGGAACGAGCAGTACTTC. Protein: CSARDQSSGRGYGNEQYF. The genes are TRBV20-1 and TRBJ2-7; 10 bases line up with TRBD2. Germline CDR1 is DFQATT and CDR2 is SNEGSKA (reference sequence). The length of the CDR3 is 18 residues. Germline trimming cut 0 bases from V and 5 bases from J; bases unmatched to any gene: 16.

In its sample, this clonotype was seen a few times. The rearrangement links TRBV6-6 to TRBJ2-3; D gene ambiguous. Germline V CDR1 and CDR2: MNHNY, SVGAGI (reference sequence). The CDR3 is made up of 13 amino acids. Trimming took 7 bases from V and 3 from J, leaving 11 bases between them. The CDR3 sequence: CASNPTWTDTQYF. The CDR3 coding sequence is TGTGCCAGCAACCCAACCTGGACAGATACGCAGTATTTT.

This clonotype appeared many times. The CDR3: CASSLWGGDNYGYTF. CDR3 DNA sequence: TGTGCCAGCAGTTTGTGGGGGGGAGATAACTATGGCTACACCTTC. The chain combines TRBV12-3 or TRBV12-4 with TRBJ1-2; weak D call: TRBD1 (5 bases). The V gene lost 3 bases and the J gene lost 1 base, with 12 bases spanning the gap. This CDR3 contains 15 residues.

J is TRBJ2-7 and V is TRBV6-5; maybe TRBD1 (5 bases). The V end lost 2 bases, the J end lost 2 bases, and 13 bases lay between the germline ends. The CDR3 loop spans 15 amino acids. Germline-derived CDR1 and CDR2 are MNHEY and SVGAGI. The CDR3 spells CASSYLDGAPYEQYF. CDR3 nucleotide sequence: TGTGCCAGCAGTTACCTCGATGGGGCCCCCTACGAGCAGTACTTC.

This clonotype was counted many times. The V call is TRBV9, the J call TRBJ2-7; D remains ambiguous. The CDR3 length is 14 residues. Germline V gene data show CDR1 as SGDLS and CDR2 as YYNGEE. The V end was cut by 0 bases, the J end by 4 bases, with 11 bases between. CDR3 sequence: CASSVDPFSYEQYF. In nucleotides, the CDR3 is TGTGCCAGCAGCGTAGATCCCTTTTCTTACGAGCAGTACTTC.

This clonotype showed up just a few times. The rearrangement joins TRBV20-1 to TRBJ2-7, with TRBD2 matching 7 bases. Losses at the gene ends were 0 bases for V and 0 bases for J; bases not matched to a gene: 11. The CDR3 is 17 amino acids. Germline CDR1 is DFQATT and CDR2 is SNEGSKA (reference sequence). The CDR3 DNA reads TGCAGTGCTAGAGATAGCAAGCGGGACGGAAGCTCCTACGAGCAGTACTTC. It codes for CSARDSKRDGSSYEQYF.

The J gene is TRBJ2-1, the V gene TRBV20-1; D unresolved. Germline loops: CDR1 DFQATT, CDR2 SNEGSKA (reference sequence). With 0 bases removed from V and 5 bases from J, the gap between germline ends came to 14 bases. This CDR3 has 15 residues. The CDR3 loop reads CSARDLLRVNNEQFF. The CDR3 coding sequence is TGCAGTGCTAGAGATCTCCTACGCGTTAACAATGAGCAGTTCTTC.

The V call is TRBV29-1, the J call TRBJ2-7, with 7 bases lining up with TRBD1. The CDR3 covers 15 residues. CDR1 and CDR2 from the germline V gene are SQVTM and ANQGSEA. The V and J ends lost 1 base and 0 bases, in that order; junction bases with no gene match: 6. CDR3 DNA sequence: TGCAGCGTTGAAGGGGACAGCCGAGCCTCCTACGAGCAGTACTTC. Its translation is CSVEGDSRASYEQYF.

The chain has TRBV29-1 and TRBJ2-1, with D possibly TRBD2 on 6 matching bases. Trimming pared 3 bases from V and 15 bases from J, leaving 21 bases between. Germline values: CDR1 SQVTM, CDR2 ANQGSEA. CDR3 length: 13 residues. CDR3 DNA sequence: TGCAGCGTTGAGTATTCTATGACTAGTCGGCGGTTCTTC. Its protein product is CSVEYSMTSRRFF.

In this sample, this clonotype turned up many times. CDR3 protein: CAIRPAGGEETQYF. In DNA form, the CDR3 reads TGTGCCATCCGTCCAGCGGGGGGAGAAGAGACCCAGTACTTC. The chain joins TRBV10-3 to TRBJ2-5; 9 bases are shared with TRBD2. The CDR3 length is 14 residues. The germline V gene has CDR1 ENHRY and CDR2 SYGVKD. After removal of 8 bases from V and 3 bases from J, the junction contained 7 bases not matched to a gene.

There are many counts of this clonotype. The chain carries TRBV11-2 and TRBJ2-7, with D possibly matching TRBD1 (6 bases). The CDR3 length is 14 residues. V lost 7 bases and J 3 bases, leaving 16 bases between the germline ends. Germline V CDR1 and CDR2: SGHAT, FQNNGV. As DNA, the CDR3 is TGTGCCAGCACCGTGACAGGTTGGGGCTACGAGCAGTACTTC. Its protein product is CASTVTGWGYEQYF.

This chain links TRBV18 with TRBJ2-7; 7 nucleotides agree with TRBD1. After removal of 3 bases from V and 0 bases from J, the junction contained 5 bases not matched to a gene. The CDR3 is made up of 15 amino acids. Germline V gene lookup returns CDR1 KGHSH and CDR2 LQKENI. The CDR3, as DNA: TGTGCCAGCTCACCCGGACAGGCTAGCTCCTACGAGCAGTACTTC. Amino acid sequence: CASSPGQASSYEQYF.

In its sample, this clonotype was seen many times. The CDR3 region is CASSLSGLAGDTQYF. CDR3 DNA sequence: TGTGCCAGCAGTTTATCGGGACTAGCGGGAGATACGCAGTATTTT. This chain links TRBV27 with TRBJ2-3, with 12 positions matching TRBD2. In germline, CDR1 is MNHEY, CDR2 SMNVEV (reference sequence). This CDR3 region has 15 residues. V trimming: 0 bases; J trimming: 5 bases; junction bases outside the gene matches: 0.

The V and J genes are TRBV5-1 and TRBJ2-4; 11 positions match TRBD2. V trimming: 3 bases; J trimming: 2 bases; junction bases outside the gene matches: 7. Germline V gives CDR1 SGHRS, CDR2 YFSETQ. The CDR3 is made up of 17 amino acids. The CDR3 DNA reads TGCGCCAGCAGCTCCAAACCGACTAGCGGGACCAAAAACATTCAGTACTTC. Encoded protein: CASSSKPTSGTKNIQYF.

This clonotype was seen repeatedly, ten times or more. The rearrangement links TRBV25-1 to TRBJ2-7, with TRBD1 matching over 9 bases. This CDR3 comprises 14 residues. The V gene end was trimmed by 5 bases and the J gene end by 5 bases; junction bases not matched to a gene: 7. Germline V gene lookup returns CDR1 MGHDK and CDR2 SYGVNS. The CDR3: CASSLQTGGNEQYF. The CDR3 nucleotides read TGTGCCAGCAGTCTACAGACAGGGGGGAACGAGCAGTACTTC.

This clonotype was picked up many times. CDR3 in amino acids: CASSLAFLAGGLADTQYF. The CDR3, as DNA: TGTGCCAGCAGCTTAGCGTTCCTTGCGGGGGGGCTAGCAGATACGCAGTATTTT. The chain uses TRBV7-8 and TRBJ2-3; 9 nucleotides line up with TRBD2. Germline-derived CDR1 and CDR2 are SGHVS and FQNEAQ. The CDR3 has 18 amino acids. Unmatched junction bases numbered 11, after V lost 0 bases and J lost 4 bases.

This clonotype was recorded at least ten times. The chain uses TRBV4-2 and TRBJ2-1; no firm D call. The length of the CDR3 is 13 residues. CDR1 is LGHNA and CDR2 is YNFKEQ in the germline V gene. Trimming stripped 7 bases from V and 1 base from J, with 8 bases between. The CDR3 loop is CASTGSSYNEQFF. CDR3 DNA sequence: TGTGCCAGCACAGGCAGTTCCTACAATGAGCAGTTCTTC.

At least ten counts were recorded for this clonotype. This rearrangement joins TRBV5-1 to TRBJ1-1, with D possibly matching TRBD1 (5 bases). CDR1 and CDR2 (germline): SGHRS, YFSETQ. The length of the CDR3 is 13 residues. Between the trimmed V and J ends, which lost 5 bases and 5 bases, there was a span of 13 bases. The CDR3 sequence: CASRDQGETEAFF. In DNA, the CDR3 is TGCGCCAGCAGAGATCAGGGTGAGACTGAAGCTTTCTTT. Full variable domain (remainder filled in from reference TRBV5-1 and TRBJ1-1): KAGVTQTPRYLIKTRGQQVTLSCSPISGHRSVSWYQQTPGQGLQFLFEYFSETQRNKGNFPGRFSGRQFSNSRSEMNVSTLELGDSALYLCASRDQGETEAFFGQGTRLTVV.

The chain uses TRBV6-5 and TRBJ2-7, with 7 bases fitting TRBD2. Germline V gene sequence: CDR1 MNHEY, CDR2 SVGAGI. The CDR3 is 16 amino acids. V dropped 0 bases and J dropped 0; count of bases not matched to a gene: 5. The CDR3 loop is CASSYSSLADSYEQYF. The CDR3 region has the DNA TGTGCCAGCAGTTACTCGTCGCTAGCGGACTCCTACGAGCAGTACTTC.

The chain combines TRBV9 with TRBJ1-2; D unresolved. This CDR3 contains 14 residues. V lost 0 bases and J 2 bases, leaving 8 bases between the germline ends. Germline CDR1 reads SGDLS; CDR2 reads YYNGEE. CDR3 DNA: TGTGCCAGCAGCGTAGCGCCGGGAAACTATGGCTACACCTTC. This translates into CASSVAPGNYGYTF. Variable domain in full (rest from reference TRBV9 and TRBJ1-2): DSGVTQTPKHLITATGQRVTLRCSPRSGDLSVYWYQQSLDQGLQFLIQYYNGEERAKGNILERFSAQQFPDLHSELNLSSLELGDSALYFCASSVAPGNYGYTFGSGTRLTVV.

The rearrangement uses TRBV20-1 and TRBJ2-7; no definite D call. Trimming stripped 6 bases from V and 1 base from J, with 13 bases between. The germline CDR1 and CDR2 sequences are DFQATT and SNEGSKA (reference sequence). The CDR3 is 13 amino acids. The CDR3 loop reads CSAPLMVSYEQYF. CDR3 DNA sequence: TGCAGTGCACCCCTTATGGTATCCTACGAGCAGTACTTC.

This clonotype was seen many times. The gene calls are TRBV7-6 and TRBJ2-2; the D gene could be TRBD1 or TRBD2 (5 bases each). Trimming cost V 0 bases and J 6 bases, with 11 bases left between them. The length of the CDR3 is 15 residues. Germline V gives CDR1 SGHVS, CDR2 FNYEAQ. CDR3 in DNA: TGTGCCAGCAGCTTAGCGGAAGTGGGGGCCGGGGAGCTGTTTTTT. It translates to CASSLAEVGAGELFF.

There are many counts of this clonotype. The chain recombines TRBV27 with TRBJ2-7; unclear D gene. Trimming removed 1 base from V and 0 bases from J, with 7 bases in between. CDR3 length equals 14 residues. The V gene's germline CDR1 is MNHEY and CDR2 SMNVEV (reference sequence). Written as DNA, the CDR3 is TGTGCCAGCAGTTTATATCGGAGCTCCTACGAGCAGTACTTC. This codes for CASSLYRSSYEQYF.